This passage covers 19 T cell receptor beta chains from one sample sequenced in a study of cytomegalovirus exposure and HLA in healthy donors. Only in-frame clones appear in the TCRdb table, and some are missing; sequencing was by immunoSEQ multiplex PCR. Seen here are under 250,000 clones, 80% to 95% observed once, and the top ten hold more than 0.85%. Sequenced input: PBMCs. All receptors derive from a woman under 30 in good health and CMV-seronegative.

This sequence joins TRBV19 and TRBJ2-1; TRBD2 matches 8 bases. The CDR3 sequence is 13 residues long. Losses at the gene ends were 5 bases for V and 9 bases for J; bases not matched to a gene: 6. Per the germline V gene, CDR1 is LNHDA and CDR2 is SQIVND (reference sequence). The chain's CDR3 is CASSFGLAGEQFF. Here the CDR3 DNA reads TGTGCCAGTAGTTTCGGACTAGCAGGTGAGCAGTTCTTC.

This chain joins TRBV28 and TRBJ1-2; unclear D gene. The CDR3 is made up of 12 amino acids. The V end was cut by 2 bases, the J end by 7 bases, with 8 bases between. CDR1 is MDHEN, CDR2 SYDVKM, per germline. The CDR3 here is CASSLRSSGYTF. DNA of the CDR3: TGTGCCAGCAGTTTAAGGAGCAGTGGCTACACCTTC.

The CDR3 region is CASSDTGTGNEDTGELFF. The CDR3 bases are TGTGCCAGCAGCGACACCGGGACAGGGAATGAGGACACCGGGGAGCTGTTTTTT. The chain is built from TRBV6-4 and TRBJ2-2, with 9 positions matching TRBD1. Germline V CDR1 and CDR2: MRHNA, SNTAGT. This CDR3 has 18 residues. Trimming at V came to 6 bases and at J to 3 bases, leaving 14 bases not matched to a gene.

V and J are TRBV6-1 and TRBJ2-2; 8 bases are a match to TRBD2. Germline V lookup: CDR1 MNHNS, CDR2 SASEGT. CDR3 size: 16 residues. J gave up 4 bases and V 3 bases, and 7 bases lay outside the gene matches. The CDR3 spells CASSDMAGGITGELFF. DNA of the CDR3: TGTGCCAGCAGTGATATGGCGGGAGGTATCACCGGGGAGCTGTTTTTT.

This chain uses TRBV10-3 with TRBJ2-7; maybe TRBD1 (6 bases). Trimming removed 6 bases from V and 0 bases from J, with 18 bases in between. Per germline, CDR1 ENHRY and CDR2 SYGVKD. The CDR3 has 16 amino acids. The CDR3 bases are TGTGCCATCAGGGGGAACAGGGATGACTACTCCTACGAGCAGTACTTC. Residues: CAIRGNRDDYSYEQYF.

The chain employs TRBV6-1 and TRBJ1-2; 7 bases map to TRBD1. This CDR3 region has 15 residues. Germline V lookup: CDR1 MNHNS, CDR2 SASEGT. V was clipped by 2 bases and J by 2 bases; unmatched bases: 5. CDR3: CASSETTGWNYGYTF. The CDR3, as DNA: TGTGCCAGCAGTGAAACGACAGGGTGGAACTATGGCTACACCTTC.

V gene TRBV10-3 combines with J gene TRBJ2-7; 7 nucleotides agree with TRBD2. Trimming cost V 2 bases and J 4 bases; bases outside gene matches: 8. The CDR3 is 15 residues long. Germline-derived CDR1 and CDR2 are ENHRY and SYGVKD. In nucleotides, the CDR3 is TGTGCCATCAGTGAGCTGGCCCAAGCGGGATACGAGCAGTACTTC. This sequence encodes CAISELAQAGYEQYF.

The genes are TRBV6-4 and TRBJ2-5; 8 positions agree with TRBD2. V gave up 9 bases and J gave up 4 bases; unmatched junction bases: 13. The CDR3 is 15 residues long. Germline V gene sequence: CDR1 MRHNA, CDR2 SNTAGT. For the CDR3, the DNA is TGTGCCAGATCGGGACTAGTCGGGTGGGGAGAGACCCAGTACTTC. Protein sequence: CARSGLVGWGETQYF.

The chain carries TRBV4-1 and TRBJ2-7, with D hard to call. Germline CDR1 reads MGHRA; CDR2 reads YSYEKL. The V gene lost 2 bases and the J gene lost 2 bases, with 7 bases spanning the gap. The CDR3 has 13 amino acids. Here the CDR3 reads CASSQKLAYEQYF. CDR3 bases: TGCGCCAGCAGCCAAAAGCTAGCCTACGAGCAGTACTTC.

The V and J genes are TRBV7-2 and TRBJ1-2; possibly TRBD1 for D (5 bases). CDR1 SGHTA and CDR2 FQGNSA come from the germline V gene. The CDR3 loop spans 13 amino acids. V dropped 5 bases and J dropped 4 bases, with 11 bases sitting between them. CDR3 protein: CASSVDRLYGYTF. The CDR3 DNA follows: TGTGCCAGCAGCGTCGACAGACTCTATGGCTACACCTTC.

The rearrangement joins TRBV28 to TRBJ1-2; D call uncertain. Germline-derived CDR1 and CDR2 are MDHEN and SYDVKM. Between the trimmed V and J ends, which lost 3 bases and 1 base, there was a span of 6 bases. The CDR3 is made up of 13 amino acids. CDR3 amino acids: CASSFQNNYGYTF. The CDR3 DNA sequence: TGTGCCAGCAGTTTTCAGAATAACTATGGCTACACCTTC.

The rearrangement uses TRBV12-5 and TRBJ2-3; 8 bases fit TRBD1. Germline V gene data show CDR1 as LGHNT and CDR2 as FRNRAP. J was trimmed by 3 bases and V by 0 bases; bases with no gene match: 11. CDR3 size: 18 residues. CDR3 DNA sequence: TGTGCTAGTGGTTTGGTACTTTCTAGGACAGGGAGGACAGATACGCAGTATTTT. Translation gives CASGLVLSRTGRTDTQYF.

The V call is TRBV5-1, the J call TRBJ1-5; no clear D gene. This CDR3 spans 13 amino acids. Germline V gives CDR1 SGHRS, CDR2 YFSETQ. V lost 0 bases and J 5 bases, leaving 6 bases between the germline ends. The CDR3 sequence: CASSLEADQPQHF. CDR3 nucleotides: TGCGCCAGCAGCTTGGAGGCGGATCAGCCCCAGCATTTT.

V gene TRBV28 combines with J gene TRBJ1-5; D may be TRBD1 (6 bases). V lost 6 bases and J 3 bases, leaving 15 bases between the germline ends. This CDR3 is 15 amino acids long. Per germline, CDR1 MDHEN and CDR2 SYDVKM. Written as DNA, the CDR3 is TGTGCCAGCAGACCACAGGGTAAGATCAATCAGCCCCAGCATTTT. As protein: CASRPQGKINQPQHF.

The V call is TRBV29-1, the J call TRBJ2-7; perhaps TRBD1 as D (5 bases). The germline V gene has CDR1 SQVTM and CDR2 ANQGSEA. The CDR3 consists of 13 residues. The V gene lost 0 bases and the J gene lost 5 bases, with 11 bases spanning the gap. The CDR3, as DNA: TGCAGCGTTGAAGAGTCCAGGGAAAACGAGCAGTACTTC. Protein sequence: CSVEESRENEQYF.

The chain joins TRBV7-9 to TRBJ2-7, with D perhaps TRBD1 (6 bases). Trimming took off 2 bases at V and 1 base at J, with 12 bases between the two ends. Germline V CDR1 and CDR2: SEHNR, FQNEAQ (reference sequence). The length of the CDR3 is 15 residues. CDR3 sequence reads: CASSLRLGTSYEQYF. The CDR3 DNA follows: TGTGCCAGCAGCTTACGGTTGGGGACATCCTACGAGCAGTACTTC. The whole variable domain, remainder taken from reference TRBV7-9 and TRBJ2-7, is DTGVSQNPRHKITKRGQNVTFRCDPISEHNRLYWYRQTLGQGPEFLTYFQNEAQLEKSRLLSDRFSAERPKGSFSTLEIQRTEQGDSAMYLCASSLRLGTSYEQYFGPGTRLTVT.

The rearrangement uses TRBV28 and TRBJ1-5; tentatively, D is TRBD1 (6 bases). This CDR3 has 16 amino acids. Trimming removed 7 bases from V and 4 bases from J, with 20 bases in between. Germline lookup yields CDR1 MDHEN and CDR2 SYDVKM. The CDR3 sequence is CASMLQGGAFNQPQHF. The CDR3 coding sequence is TGTGCCAGCATGCTACAAGGGGGGGCTTTTAATCAGCCCCAGCATTTT.

The chain carries TRBV10-3 and TRBJ2-7; 7 bases match TRBD2. CDR3 size: 14 residues. J gave up 5 bases and V 6 bases, and 10 bases lay outside the gene matches. Germline lookup yields CDR1 ENHRY and CDR2 SYGVKD. The CDR3 sequence: CAIRAGTTGDEQYF. The CDR3 DNA follows: TGTGCCATCAGAGCCGGGACTACTGGGGACGAGCAGTACTTC.

V is TRBV2 and J is TRBJ1-3; no reliable D call. The germline V gene encodes CDR1 SNHLY and CDR2 FYNNEI. This CDR3 is built from 14 residues. V was trimmed by 7 bases and J by 0 bases, leaving 10 bases between them. DNA for the CDR3: TGTGCCAGCATTCGACACAACTCTGGAAACACCATATATTTT. It specifies CASIRHNSGNTIYF.